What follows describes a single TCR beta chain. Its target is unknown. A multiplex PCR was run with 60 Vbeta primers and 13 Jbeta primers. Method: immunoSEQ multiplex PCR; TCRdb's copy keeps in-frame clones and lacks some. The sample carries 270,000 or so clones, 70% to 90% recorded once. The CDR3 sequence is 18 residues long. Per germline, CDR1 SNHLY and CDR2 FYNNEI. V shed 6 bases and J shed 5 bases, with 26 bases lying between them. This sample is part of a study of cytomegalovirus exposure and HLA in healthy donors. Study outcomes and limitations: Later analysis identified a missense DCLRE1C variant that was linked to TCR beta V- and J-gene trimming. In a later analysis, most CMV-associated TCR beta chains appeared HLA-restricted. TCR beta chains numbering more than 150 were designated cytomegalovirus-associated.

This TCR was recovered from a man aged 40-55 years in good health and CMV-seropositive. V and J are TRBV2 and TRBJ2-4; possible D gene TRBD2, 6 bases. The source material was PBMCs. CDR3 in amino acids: CASRGRAGLGEGENIQYF. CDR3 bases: TGTGCCAGCAGAGGAAGGGCGGGGCTTGGTGAGGGCGAAAACATTCAGTACTTC.